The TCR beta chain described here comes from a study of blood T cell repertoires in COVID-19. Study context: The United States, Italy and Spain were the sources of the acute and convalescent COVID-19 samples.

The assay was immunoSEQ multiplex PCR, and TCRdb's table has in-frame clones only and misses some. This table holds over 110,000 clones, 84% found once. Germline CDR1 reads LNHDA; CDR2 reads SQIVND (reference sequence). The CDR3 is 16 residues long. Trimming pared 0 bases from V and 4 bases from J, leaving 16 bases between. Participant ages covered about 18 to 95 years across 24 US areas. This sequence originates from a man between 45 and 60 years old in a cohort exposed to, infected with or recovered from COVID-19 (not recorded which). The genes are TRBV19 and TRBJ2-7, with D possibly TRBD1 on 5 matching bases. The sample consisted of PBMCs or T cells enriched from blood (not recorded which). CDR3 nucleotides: TGTGCCAGTAGTATAGATTCCCAGGGCCGGACGTACGAGCAGTACTTC. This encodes CASSIDSQGRTYEQYF. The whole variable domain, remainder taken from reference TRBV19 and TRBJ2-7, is DGGITQSPKYLFRKEGQNVTLSCEQNLNHDAMYWYRQDPGQGLRLIYYSQIVNDFQKGDIAEGYSVSREKKESFPLTVTSAQKNPTAFYLCASSIDSQGRTYEQYFGPGTRLTVT.